The next 15 T cell receptor beta chains were all read from a single sample in a study of response to subunit inactivated influenza vaccine. Via MiXCR, TCRdb re-called the RT-PCR reads, giving one row per CDR3 protein. Of 650,000 to 850,000 distinct CDR3 sequences detected, about 15% appear once; the ten largest clones hold approximately 6.5%. The input for sequencing was PBMCs from blood, taken roughly 15 days before vaccination. All receptors derive from a man aged 50-59 years who received an inactivated influenza vaccine.

In this sample, this clonotype turned up a few times. This chain joins TRBV9 and TRBJ2-3, with 12 bases matching TRBD2. Germline V gene sequence: CDR1 SGDLS, CDR2 YYNGEE. V shed 0 bases, J shed 2 bases, and the junction held 4 bases outside the gene matches. This CDR3 region has 17 residues. CDR3 protein: CASSVGPSGGATDTQYF. In DNA, the CDR3 is TGTGCCAGCAGCGTAGGTCCTAGCGGGGGGGCCACAGATACGCAGTATTTT.

This chain links TRBV7-2 with TRBJ2-1, with 16 nucleotides matching TRBD2. V gave up 6 bases and J gave up 1 base; unmatched junction bases: 3. Germline CDR1 SGHTA, CDR2 FQGNSA. The CDR3 has 17 amino acids. The CDR3 DNA sequence: TGTGCCAGCAGGGGGACTAGCGGGAGGGTGTCCTACAATGAGCAGTTCTTC. It codes for CASRGTSGRVSYNEQFF.

This chain connects TRBV4-3 to TRBJ2-3, with 11 nucleotides matching TRBD1. The ends lost 6 bases at V and 11 bases at J; junction bases unmatched: 10. CDR1 and CDR2 (germline): LGHNA, YSLEER. CDR3 length: 14 amino acids. CDR3 sequence: CASRPGQGVAKQYF. The CDR3 coding sequence is TGCGCCAGCAGACCGGGACAGGGGGTAGCAAAGCAGTATTTT.

The gene calls are TRBV29-1 and TRBJ2-2; D possibly uses TRBD1 or TRBD2 (6 bases each). Germline-derived CDR1 and CDR2 are SQVTM and ANQGSEA. V was shortened by 6 bases and J by 2 bases, with 16 bases between the two germline ends. The CDR3 consists of 15 residues. In DNA form, the CDR3 reads TGCAGCGTCCCAATGGGGGGCTTCAACACCGGGGAGCTGTTTTTT. Translating it yields CSVPMGGFNTGELFF.

The sample holds a few counts of this clonotype. This sequence joins TRBV15 and TRBJ2-5; D is perhaps TRBD1 (5 bases). Germline V gives CDR1 LNHNV, CDR2 YYDKDF (reference sequence). The CDR3 has 14 residues. V was pared by 5 bases and J by 5 bases, with 15 bases between. Here the CDR3 DNA reads TGTGCCACCAGCGAAGTACACAGGTCGGAGACCCAGTACTTC. Protein sequence: CATSEVHRSETQYF.

The chain has TRBV15 and TRBJ2-2; tentatively, D is TRBD1 or TRBD2 (5 bases each). This CDR3 spans 15 amino acids. Germline CDR1 and CDR2: LNHNV and YYDKDF (reference sequence). Between the trimmed V and J ends, which lost 5 bases and 5 bases, there was a span of 15 bases. CDR3 amino acids: CATSRDPTGTGELFF. The CDR3 nucleotides read TGTGCCACCAGCCGGGACCCCACGGGGACCGGGGAGCTGTTTTTT.

This clonotype was detected a few times. This sequence joins TRBV13 and TRBJ2-7; a possible D gene is TRBD1 (6 bases). The CDR3 is 15 residues long. V was clipped by 4 bases and J by 2 bases, with 15 bases between them. CDR1 is PRHDT, CDR2 FYEKMQ, per germline (reference sequence). The CDR3 protein is CASSSRSDSPYEQYF. Written as DNA, the CDR3 is TGTGCCAGCAGCTCCCGGTCGGACAGCCCCTACGAGCAGTACTTC.

This clonotype was seen ten or more times. V usage is TRBV29-1 and J usage is TRBJ2-1; D is uncertain. V was clipped by 4 bases and J by 0 bases, with 7 bases between them. This CDR3 is built from 13 residues. Germline lookup yields CDR1 SQVTM and CDR2 ANQGSEA. This chain's CDR3 is CSVGRNSYNEQFF. As DNA, the CDR3 is TGCAGCGTTGGGCGGAACTCCTACAATGAGCAGTTCTTC.

The gene calls are TRBV5-5 and TRBJ2-3; 10 positions match TRBD2. J gave up 10 bases and V 0 bases, and 11 bases lay outside the gene matches. The V gene's germline CDR1 is SGHKS and CDR2 YYEKEE (reference sequence). This CDR3 contains 16 residues. The CDR3 nucleotides are TGTGCCAGCAGCTTGGGGCCTAGCGGGGGCCATACACCGCAGTATTTT. Translation gives CASSLGPSGGHTPQYF.

This clonotype was counted a few times. The genes are TRBV7-6 and TRBJ2-5; TRBD1 matches at 9 bases. The ends lost 1 base at V and 2 bases at J; junction bases unmatched: 8. The CDR3 loop spans 17 amino acids. Germline CDR1 is SGHVS and CDR2 is FNYEAQ. The CDR3 sequence is CASSLGWTGANQETQYF. CDR3 in DNA: TGTGCCAGCAGCTTAGGCTGGACAGGGGCTAATCAAGAGACCCAGTACTTC.

This sequence joins TRBV3-1 and TRBJ2-7, with D possibly being TRBD1 (5 bases). Germline CDR1 is LGHDT and CDR2 is YNNKEL (reference sequence). The CDR3 has 14 residues. V was cut by 2 bases and J by 6 bases, with 14 bases left in between. The CDR3 region has the DNA TGTGCCAGCAGCCAATGGGCCAGGGCCTCCGAGCAGTACTTC. Its translation: CASSQWARASEQYF.

The J gene is TRBJ2-5, the V gene TRBV7-2, with 11 bases identical to TRBD2. The CDR3 consists of 15 residues. Germline V gene sequence: CDR1 SGHTA, CDR2 FQGNSA. V shed 5 bases and J 1 base; nucleotides not matched to a gene: 3. This chain's CDR3 is CASSRLAGPQETQYF. In DNA, the CDR3 is TGTGCCAGCAGCCGACTAGCGGGACCCCAAGAGACCCAGTACTTC.

This clonotype was found a few times. This chain connects TRBV11-2 to TRBJ2-1; D is uncertain. The germline V and J ends were trimmed by 6 bases and 0 bases, with 15 bases remaining between them. Germline V gene sequence: CDR1 SGHAT, CDR2 FQNNGV. The CDR3 runs 16 residues. CDR3 in amino acids: CASSWFGRSSYNEQFF. The CDR3 DNA follows: TGTGCCAGCAGTTGGTTCGGACGTAGCTCCTACAATGAGCAGTTCTTC.

In regard to this clonotype: A read error may produce the germline difference seen at one junction end. The J gene is TRBJ2-7, the V gene TRBV7-7; 9 bases line up with TRBD2. Germline V gene sequence: CDR1 SSHAT, CDR2 FNYEAQ (reference sequence). This CDR3 is 13 amino acids long. The DNA for the CDR3 is TGTGCTAGCAGCTTAGCGGGGGATCACGAGCAGTACTTC. Amino acids: CASSLAGDHEQYF.

This chain connects TRBV18 to TRBJ2-3; TRBD2 is a possible D gene (6 bases). V dropped 0 bases and J dropped 0 bases, with 10 bases sitting between them. Germline CDR1 reads KGHSH; CDR2 reads LQKENI. The CDR3 is 16 residues long. CDR3 in amino acids: CASSPPNGGSTDTQYF. The CDR3 DNA reads as TGTGCCAGCTCACCACCGAACGGGGGTAGCACAGATACGCAGTATTTT.